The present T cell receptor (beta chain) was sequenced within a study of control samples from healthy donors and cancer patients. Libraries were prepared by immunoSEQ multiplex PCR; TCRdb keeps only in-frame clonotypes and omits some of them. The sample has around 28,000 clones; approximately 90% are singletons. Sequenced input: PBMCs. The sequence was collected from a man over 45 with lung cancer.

In nucleotides, the CDR3 is TGTGCCAGCCGTCGGACTAGCGGGGGGGGTACGCAGTATTTT. The encoded protein is CASRRTSGGGTQYF. V usage is TRBV6-5 and J usage is TRBJ2-3; 15 bases fit TRBD2. V was clipped by 8 bases and J by 8 bases; unmatched bases: 5. CDR1 is MNHEY and CDR2 is SVGAGI in the germline V gene. This CDR3 contains 14 residues.